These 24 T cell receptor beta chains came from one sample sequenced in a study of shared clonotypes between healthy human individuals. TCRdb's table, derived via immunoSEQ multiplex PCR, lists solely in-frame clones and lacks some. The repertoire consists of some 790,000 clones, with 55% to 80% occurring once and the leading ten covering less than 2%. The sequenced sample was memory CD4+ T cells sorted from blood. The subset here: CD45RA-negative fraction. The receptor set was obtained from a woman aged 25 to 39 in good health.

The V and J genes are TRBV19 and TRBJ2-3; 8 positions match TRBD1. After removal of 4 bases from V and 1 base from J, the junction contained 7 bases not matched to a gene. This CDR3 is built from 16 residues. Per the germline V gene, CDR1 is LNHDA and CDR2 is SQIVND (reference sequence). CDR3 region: CASSTDRGEGTDTQYF. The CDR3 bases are TGTGCCAGTAGTACCGACAGGGGCGAGGGCACAGATACGCAGTATTTT.

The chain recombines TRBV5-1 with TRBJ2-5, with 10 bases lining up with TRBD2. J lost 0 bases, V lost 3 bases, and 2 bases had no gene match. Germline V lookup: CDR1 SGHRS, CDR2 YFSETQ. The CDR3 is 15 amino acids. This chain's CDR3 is CASSSGTSDQETQYF. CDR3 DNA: TGCGCCAGCAGCTCCGGGACTAGCGACCAAGAGACCCAGTACTTC.

DNA of the CDR3: TGTGCCAGTAGTCAGGGATACCTATTTGAGCCCCAGCATTTT. Translation gives CASSQGYLFEPQHF. The rearrangement uses TRBV19 and TRBJ1-5; the D gene is possibly TRBD1 (5 bases). The CDR3 extends over 14 amino acids. Deletions cut 5 bases from V and 8 bases from J, with 16 bases between. Per germline, CDR1 LNHDA and CDR2 SQIVND (reference sequence). Looking up the rest from reference TRBV19 and TRBJ1-5 gives the full variable domain: DGGITQSPKYLFRKEGQNVTLSCEQNLNHDAMYWYRQDPGQGLRLIYYSQIVNDFQKGDIAEGYSVSREKKESFPLTVTSAQKNPTAFYLCASSQGYLFEPQHFGDGTRLSIL.

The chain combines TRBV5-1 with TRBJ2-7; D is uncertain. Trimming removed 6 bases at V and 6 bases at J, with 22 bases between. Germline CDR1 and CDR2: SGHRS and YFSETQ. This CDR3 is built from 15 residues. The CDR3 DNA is TGCGCCAGCACCTCTTCGGAGACAAGACGTGGCGAGCAGTACTTC. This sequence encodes CASTSSETRRGEQYF. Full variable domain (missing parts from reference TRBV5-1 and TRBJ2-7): KAGVTQTPRYLIKTRGQQVTLSCSPISGHRSVSWYQQTPGQGLQFLFEYFSETQRNKGNFPGRFSGRQFSNSRSEMNVSTLELGDSALYLCASTSSETRRGEQYFGPGTRLTVT.

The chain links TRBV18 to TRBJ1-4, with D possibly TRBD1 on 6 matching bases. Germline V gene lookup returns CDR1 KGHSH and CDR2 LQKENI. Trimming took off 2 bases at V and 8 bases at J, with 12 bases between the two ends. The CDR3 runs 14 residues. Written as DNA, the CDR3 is TGTGCCAGCTCACCAGGACAGACTGTAGAAAAACTGTTTTTT. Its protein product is CASSPGQTVEKLFF.

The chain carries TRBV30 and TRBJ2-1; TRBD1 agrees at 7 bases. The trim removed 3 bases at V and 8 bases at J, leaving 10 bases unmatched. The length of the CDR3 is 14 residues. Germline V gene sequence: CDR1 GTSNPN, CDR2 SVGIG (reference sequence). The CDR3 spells CAWSRTTGMDEQFF. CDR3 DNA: TGTGCCTGGAGCAGAACGACAGGGATGGATGAGCAGTTCTTC.

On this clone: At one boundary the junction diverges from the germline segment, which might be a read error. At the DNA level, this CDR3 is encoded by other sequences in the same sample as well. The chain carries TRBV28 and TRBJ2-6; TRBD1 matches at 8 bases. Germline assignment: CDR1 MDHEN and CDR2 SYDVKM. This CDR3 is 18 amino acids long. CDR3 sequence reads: CASSITTGDGSGANVLTF. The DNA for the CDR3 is TGTGCCAGCAGTATAACGACAGGGGATGGCTCTGGGGCCAATGTCCTGACTTTC.

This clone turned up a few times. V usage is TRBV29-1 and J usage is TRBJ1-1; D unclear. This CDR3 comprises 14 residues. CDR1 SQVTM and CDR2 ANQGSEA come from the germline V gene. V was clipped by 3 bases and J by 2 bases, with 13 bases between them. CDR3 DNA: TGCAGCGTTGAGACCAGGTTGGAAAACACTGAAGCTTTCTTT. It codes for CSVETRLENTEAFF.

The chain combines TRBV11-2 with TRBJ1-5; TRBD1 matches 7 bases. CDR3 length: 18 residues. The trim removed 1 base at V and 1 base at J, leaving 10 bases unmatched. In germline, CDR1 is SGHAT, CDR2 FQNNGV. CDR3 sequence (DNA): TGTGCCAGCAGCTTAGTTTCAGGGGGGCTTGGGAGCAATCAGCCCCAGCATTTT. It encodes CASSLVSGGLGSNQPQHF.

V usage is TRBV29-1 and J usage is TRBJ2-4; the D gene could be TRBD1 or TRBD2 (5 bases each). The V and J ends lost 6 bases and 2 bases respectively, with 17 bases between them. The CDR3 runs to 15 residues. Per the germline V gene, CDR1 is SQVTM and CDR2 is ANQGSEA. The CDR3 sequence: CSVRMGPSSKNIQYF. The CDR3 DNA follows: TGCAGCGTAAGGATGGGACCATCGTCCAAAAACATTCAGTACTTC.

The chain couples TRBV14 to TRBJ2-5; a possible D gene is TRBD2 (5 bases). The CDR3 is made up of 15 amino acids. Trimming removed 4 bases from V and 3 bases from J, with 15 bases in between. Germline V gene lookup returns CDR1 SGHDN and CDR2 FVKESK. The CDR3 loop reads CASSRTVTLKETQYF. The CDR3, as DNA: TGTGCCAGCAGCCGGACTGTAACCCTGAAAGAGACCCAGTACTTC.

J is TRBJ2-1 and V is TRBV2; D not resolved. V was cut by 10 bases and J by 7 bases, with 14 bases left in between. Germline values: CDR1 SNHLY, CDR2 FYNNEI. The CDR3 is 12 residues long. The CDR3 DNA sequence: TGTGCCACTCCCGGAGCCGGTAATGAGCAGTTCTTC. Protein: CATPGAGNEQFF.

The CDR3 sequence: CASSLWDFNTDTQYF. DNA of the CDR3: TGTGCCAGCAGTTTATGGGACTTTAACACAGATACGCAGTATTTT. The chain recombines TRBV28 with TRBJ2-3; D possibly corresponds to TRBD2 (5 bases). Germline V gene lookup returns CDR1 MDHEN and CDR2 SYDVKM. V was shortened by 0 bases and J by 2 bases, with 9 bases between the two germline ends. The CDR3 contains 15 residues. The complete variable domain, with remaining parts taken from reference TRBV28 and TRBJ2-3, reads DVKVTQSSRYLVKRTGEKVFLECVQDMDHENMFWYRQDPGLGLRLIYFSYDVKMKEKGDIPEGYSVSREKKERFSLILESASTNQTSMYLCASSLWDFNTDTQYFGPGTRLTVL.

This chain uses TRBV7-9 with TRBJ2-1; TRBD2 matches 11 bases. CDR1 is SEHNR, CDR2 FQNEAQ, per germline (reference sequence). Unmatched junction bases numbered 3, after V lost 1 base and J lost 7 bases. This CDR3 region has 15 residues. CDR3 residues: CASSLVASGRNEQFF. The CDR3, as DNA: TGTGCCAGCAGCTTAGTGGCTAGCGGGAGGAATGAGCAGTTCTTC.

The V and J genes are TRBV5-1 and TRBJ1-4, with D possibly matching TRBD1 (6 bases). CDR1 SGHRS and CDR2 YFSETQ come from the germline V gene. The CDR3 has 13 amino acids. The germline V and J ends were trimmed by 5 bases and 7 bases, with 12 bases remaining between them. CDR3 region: CASSERTAEKLFF. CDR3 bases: TGCGCCAGCAGTGAGAGGACAGCTGAAAAACTGTTTTTT.

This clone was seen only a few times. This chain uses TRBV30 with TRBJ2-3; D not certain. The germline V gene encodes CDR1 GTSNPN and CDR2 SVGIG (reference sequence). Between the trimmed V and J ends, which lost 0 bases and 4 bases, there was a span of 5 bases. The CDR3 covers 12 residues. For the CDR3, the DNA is TGTGCCTGGAGTGTATCGGCAGATACGCAGTATTTT. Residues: CAWSVSADTQYF. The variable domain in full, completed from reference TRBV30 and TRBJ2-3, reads SQTIHQWPATLVQPVGSPLSLECTVEGTSNPNLYWYRQAAGRGLQLLFYSVGIGQISSEVPQNLSASRPQDRQFILSSKKLLLSDSGFYLCAWSVSADTQYFGPGTRLTVL.

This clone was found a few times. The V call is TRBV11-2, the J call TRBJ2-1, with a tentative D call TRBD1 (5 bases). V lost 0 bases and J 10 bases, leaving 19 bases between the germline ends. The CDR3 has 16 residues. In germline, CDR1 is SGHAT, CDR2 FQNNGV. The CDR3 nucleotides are TGTGCCAGCAGCTTAGATTGGGCAGGGTTGGAATGGGAGCAGTTCTTC. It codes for CASSLDWAGLEWEQFF.

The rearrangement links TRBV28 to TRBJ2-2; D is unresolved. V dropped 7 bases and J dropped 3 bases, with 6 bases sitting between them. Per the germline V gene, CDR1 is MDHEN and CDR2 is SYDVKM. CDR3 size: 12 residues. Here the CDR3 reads CASIKDTGELFF. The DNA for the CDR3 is TGTGCCAGCATAAAGGACACCGGGGAGCTGTTTTTT.

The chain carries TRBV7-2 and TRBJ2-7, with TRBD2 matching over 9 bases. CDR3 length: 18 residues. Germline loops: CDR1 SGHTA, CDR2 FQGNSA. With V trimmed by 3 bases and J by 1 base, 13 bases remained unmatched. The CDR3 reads CASSLASGNLHSSYEQYF. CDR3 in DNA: TGTGCCAGCAGCTTGGCTAGCGGGAACCTCCATTCTTCCTACGAGCAGTACTTC.

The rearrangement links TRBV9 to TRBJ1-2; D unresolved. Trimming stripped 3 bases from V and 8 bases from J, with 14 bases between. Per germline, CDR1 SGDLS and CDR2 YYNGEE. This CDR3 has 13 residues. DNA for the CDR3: TGTGCCAGCAGCGCCGAGGCCATCGGGGGCTACACCTTC. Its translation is CASSAEAIGGYTF.

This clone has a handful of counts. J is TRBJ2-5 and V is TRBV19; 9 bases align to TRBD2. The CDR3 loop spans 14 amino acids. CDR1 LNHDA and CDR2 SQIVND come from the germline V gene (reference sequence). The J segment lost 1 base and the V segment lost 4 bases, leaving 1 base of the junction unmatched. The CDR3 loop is CASSRTSAQETQYF. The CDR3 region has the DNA TGTGCCAGTAGTAGGACTAGCGCCCAAGAGACCCAGTACTTC.

DNA for the CDR3: TGTGCCAGCAGCGCGACAACAGATTCCTCTGGGGCCAACGTCCTGACTTTC. As protein: CASSATTDSSGANVLTF. The chain employs TRBV9 and TRBJ2-6; D is unclear. The germline CDR1 and CDR2 sequences are SGDLS and YYNGEE. V lost 3 bases and J lost 0, with 13 bases in between. The CDR3 consists of 17 residues. The full variable domain, with the rest looked up from reference TRBV9 and TRBJ2-6, is DSGVTQTPKHLITATGQRVTLRCSPRSGDLSVYWYQQSLDQGLQFLIQYYNGEERAKGNILERFSAQQFPDLHSELNLSSLELGDSALYFCASSATTDSSGANVLTFGAGSRLTVL.

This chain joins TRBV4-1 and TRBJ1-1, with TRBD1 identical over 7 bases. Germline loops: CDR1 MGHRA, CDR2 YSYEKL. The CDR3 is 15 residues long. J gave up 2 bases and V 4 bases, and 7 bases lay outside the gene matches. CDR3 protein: CASSLQGKHNTEAFF. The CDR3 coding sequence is TGCGCCAGCAGCCTACAGGGGAAGCACAACACTGAAGCTTTCTTT.

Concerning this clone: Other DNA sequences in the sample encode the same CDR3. The CDR3 DNA follows: TGCGCCAGCAGCTTGGGGACAGGGGTTGGGGAGCAGTACTTC. This encodes CASSLGTGVGEQYF. The chain carries TRBV5-1 and TRBJ2-7; 9 positions match TRBD1. The CDR3 runs to 14 residues. J gave up 7 bases and V 0 bases, and 5 bases lay outside the gene matches. Germline CDR1 and CDR2: SGHRS and YFSETQ.